This T cell receptor (beta chain) comes out of a study of T cells in Graves' hyperthyroidism and ophthalmopathy. Whole-study results and caveats: Blood samples included most of the expanded thyroid clonotypes exceeding 0.001. Ophthalmopathy was separated from stable hyperthyroidism by a 13 V-J model. With a median lead of roughly 6.2 months before onset, the model predicted ophthalmopathy.

The study excluded patients with uncontrolled infection, other autoimmune disease, pregnancy or lactation. Germline CDR1 and CDR2: SGHRS and YFSETQ. Trimming took 5 bases from V and 6 from J; bases not matched to a gene: 13. The CDR3 is 16 amino acids. Amplification yielded TCR beta CDR3 regions, with RNA transcripts as the source. With the HTBI primer set, the TCR CDR3 went through a first round of RT-PCR. TCRdb independently ran MiXCR on the multiplex PCR reads; one entry per CDR3 protein. The sample includes 550,000 to 600,000 distinct CDR3 sequences, 40% to 55% of them seen just once. In its sample, this clonotype was seen many times. Its antigen is unidentified.

The sequence came from an adult woman with Graves' disease, either hyperthyroidism or ophthalmopathy (not recorded which). The sample taken for sequencing was peripheral blood or thyroid tissue (not recorded which). This rearrangement joins TRBV5-1 to TRBJ2-7, with 11 bases identical to TRBD2. As DNA, the CDR3 is TGCGCCAGCAGACCTACTAGCGGGAGCCAGGAACGCGAGCAGTACTTC. It translates to CASRPTSGSQEREQYF.